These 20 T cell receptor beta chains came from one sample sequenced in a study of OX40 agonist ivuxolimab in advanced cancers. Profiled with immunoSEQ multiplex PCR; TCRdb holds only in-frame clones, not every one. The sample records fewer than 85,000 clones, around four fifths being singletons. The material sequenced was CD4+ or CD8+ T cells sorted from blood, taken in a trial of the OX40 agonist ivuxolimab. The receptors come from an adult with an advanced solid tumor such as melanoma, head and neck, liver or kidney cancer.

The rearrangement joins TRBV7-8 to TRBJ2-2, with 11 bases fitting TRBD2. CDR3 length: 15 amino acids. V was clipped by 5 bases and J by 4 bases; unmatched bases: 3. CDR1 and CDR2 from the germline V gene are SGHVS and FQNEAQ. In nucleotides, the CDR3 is TGTGCCAGCAGCGGTAGCGGGGGGGCCACCGGGGAGCTGTTTTTT. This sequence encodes CASSGSGGATGELFF.

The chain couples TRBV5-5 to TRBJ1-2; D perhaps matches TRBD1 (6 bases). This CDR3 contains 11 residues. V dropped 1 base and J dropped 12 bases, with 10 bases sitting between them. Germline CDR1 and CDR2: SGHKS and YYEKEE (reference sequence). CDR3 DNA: TGTGCCAGCAGCTTGTGGAAGGGGGACACCTTC. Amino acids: CASSLWKGDTF. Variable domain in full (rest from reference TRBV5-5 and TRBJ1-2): DAGVTQSPTHLIKTRGQQVTLRCSPISGHKSVSWYQQVLGQGPQFIFQYYEKEERGRGNFPDRFSARQFPNYSSELNVNALLLGDSALYLCASSLWKGDTFGSGTRLTVV.

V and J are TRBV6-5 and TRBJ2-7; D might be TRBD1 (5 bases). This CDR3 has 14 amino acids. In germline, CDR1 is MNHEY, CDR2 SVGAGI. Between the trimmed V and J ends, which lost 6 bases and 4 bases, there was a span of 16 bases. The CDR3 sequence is CASRTEGGSYEQYF. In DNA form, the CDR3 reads TGTGCCAGCAGGACAGAAGGTGGCTCATACGAGCAGTACTTC.

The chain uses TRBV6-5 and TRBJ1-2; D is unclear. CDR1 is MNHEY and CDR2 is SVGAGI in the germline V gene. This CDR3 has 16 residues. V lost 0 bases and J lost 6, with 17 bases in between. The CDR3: CASSYSTARATDGYTF. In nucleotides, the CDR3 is TGTGCCAGCAGTTACTCGACGGCCCGGGCAACGGATGGCTACACCTTC.

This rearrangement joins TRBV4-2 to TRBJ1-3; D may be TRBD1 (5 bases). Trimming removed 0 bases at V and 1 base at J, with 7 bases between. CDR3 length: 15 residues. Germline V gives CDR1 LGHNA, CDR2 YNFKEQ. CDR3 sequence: CASSQDEGSGNTIYF. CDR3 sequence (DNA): TGTGCCAGCAGCCAAGATGAGGGGTCTGGAAACACCATATATTTT.

Here the CDR3 DNA reads TGTGCCAGCAAGGGACAGGGATTAGGGGAGCAGTACTTC. It translates to CASKGQGLGEQYF. The rearrangement joins TRBV27 to TRBJ2-7; the match to TRBD1 covers 9 bases. V shed 7 bases, J shed 7 bases, and the junction held 8 bases outside the gene matches. Germline CDR1 is MNHEY and CDR2 is SMNVEV (reference sequence). This CDR3 is 13 amino acids long.

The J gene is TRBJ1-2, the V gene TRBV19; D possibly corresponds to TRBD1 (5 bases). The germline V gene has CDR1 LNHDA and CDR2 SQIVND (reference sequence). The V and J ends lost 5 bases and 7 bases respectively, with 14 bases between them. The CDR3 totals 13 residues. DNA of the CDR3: TGTGCCAGTAGTCCGGGACTCATTAGTGGCTACACCTTC. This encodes CASSPGLISGYTF.

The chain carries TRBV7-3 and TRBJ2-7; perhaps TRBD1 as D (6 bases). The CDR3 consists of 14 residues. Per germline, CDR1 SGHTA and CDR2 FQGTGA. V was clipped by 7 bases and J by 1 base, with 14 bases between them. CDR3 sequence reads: CASKATGTSYEQYF. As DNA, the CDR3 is TGTGCCAGCAAGGCGACAGGTACTTCCTACGAGCAGTACTTC. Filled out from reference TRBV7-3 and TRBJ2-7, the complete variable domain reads GAGVSQTPSNKVTEKGKYVELRCDPISGHTALYWYRQSLGQGPEFLIYFQGTGAADDSGLPNDRFFAVRPEGSVSTLKIQRTERGDSAVYLCASKATGTSYEQYFGPGTRLTVT.

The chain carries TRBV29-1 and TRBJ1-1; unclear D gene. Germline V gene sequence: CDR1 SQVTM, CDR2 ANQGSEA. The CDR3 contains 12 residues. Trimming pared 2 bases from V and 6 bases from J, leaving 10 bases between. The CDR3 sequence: CSVENPRPEAFF. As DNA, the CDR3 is TGCAGCGTTGAAAACCCCAGGCCTGAAGCTTTCTTT.

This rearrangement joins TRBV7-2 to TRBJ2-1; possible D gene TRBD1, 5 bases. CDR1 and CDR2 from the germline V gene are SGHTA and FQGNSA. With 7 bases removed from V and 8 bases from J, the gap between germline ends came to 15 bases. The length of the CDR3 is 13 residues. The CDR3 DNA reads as TGTGCCAGCACCCCCCAAAGGGGATATGAGCAGTTCTTC. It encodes CASTPQRGYEQFF.

CDR3 region: CASSQGRDRIMNTEAFF. The CDR3 coding sequence is TGCGCCAGCAGCCAAGGCAGGGATAGAATTATGAACACTGAAGCTTTCTTT. The genes are TRBV4-1 and TRBJ1-1, with D perhaps TRBD1 (5 bases). CDR1 and CDR2 from the germline V gene are MGHRA and YSYEKL. The CDR3 sequence is 17 residues long. V was clipped by 1 base and J by 0 bases, with 15 bases between them.

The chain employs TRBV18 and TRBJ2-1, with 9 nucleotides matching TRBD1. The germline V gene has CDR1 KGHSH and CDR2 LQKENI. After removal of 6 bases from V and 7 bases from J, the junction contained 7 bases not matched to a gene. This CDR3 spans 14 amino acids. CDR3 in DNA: TGTGCCAGCTCCGGCGACAGGGGGGCAAATGAGCAGTTCTTC. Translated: CASSGDRGANEQFF.

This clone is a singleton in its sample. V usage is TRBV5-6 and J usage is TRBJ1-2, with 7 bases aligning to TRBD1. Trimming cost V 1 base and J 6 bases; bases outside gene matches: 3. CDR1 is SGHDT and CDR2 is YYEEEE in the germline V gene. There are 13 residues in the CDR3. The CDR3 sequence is CASSLRQGDGYTF. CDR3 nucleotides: TGTGCCAGCAGCTTGAGACAGGGCGATGGCTACACCTTC.

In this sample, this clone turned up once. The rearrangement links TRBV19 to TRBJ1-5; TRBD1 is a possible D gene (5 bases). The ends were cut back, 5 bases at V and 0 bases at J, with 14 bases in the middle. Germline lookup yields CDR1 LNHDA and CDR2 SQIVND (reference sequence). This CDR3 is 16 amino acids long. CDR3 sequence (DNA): TGTGCCAGTAGTTGGGGACGGGGGAATAGCAATCAGCCCCAGCATTTT. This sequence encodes CASSWGRGNSNQPQHF.

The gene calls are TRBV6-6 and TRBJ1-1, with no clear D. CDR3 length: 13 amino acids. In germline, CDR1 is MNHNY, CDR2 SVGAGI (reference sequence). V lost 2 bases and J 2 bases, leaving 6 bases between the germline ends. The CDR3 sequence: CASSYQSNTEAFF. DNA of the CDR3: TGTGCCAGCAGTTACCAGTCTAACACTGAAGCTTTCTTT.

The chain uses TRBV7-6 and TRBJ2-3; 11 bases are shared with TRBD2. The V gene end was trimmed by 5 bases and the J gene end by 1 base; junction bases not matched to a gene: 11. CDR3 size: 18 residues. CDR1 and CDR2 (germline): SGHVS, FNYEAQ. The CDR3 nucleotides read TGTGCCAGCAGCACCCGGGTAGCGGGGGGGTGGGGCACAGATACGCAGTATTTT. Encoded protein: CASSTRVAGGWGTDTQYF.

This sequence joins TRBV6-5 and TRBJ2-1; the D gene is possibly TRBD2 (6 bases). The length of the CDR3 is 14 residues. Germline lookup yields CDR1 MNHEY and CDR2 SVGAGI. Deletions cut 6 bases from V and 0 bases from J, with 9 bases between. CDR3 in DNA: TGTGCCAGCAGATCCGGGGGCTCCTACAATGAGCAGTTCTTC. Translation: CASRSGGSYNEQFF.

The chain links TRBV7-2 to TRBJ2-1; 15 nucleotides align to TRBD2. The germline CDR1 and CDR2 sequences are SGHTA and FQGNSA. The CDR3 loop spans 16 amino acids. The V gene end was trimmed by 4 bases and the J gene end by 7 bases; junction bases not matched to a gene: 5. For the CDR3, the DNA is TGTGCCAGCAGCTCGGGACTAGCGGGGGGTATGAATGAGCAGTTCTTC. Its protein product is CASSSGLAGGMNEQFF.

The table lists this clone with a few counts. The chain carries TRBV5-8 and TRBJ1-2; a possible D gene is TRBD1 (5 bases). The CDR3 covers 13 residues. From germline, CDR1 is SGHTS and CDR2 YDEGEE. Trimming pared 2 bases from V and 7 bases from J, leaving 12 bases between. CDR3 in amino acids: CASSLGQGGGYTF. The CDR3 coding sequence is TGTGCCAGCAGCTTAGGGCAGGGCGGTGGCTACACCTTC.

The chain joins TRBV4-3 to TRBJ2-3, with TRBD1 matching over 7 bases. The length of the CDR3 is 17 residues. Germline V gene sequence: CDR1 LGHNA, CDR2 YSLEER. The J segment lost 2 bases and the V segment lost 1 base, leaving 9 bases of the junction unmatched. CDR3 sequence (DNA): TGCGCCAGCAGCCAAGTGGGCCCCGGGACAGACACAGATACGCAGTATTTT. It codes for CASSQVGPGTDTDTQYF.